Listed here are 5 T cell receptor beta chains from one sample, sequenced in a study of Graves' ophthalmopathy and Graves' hyperthyroidism. Transcripts of RNA were the source for amplifying TCR beta CDR3 regions. Investigators did first-round RT-PCR with HTBI primers, then second-round multiplex PCR. TCRdb analysed the multiplex PCR reads with MiXCR anew, one entry per CDR3 protein. Among some 360,000 distinct CDR3 sequences listed, about a sixth were seen once. The sample consisted of peripheral blood. Receptors were obtained from an adult woman with stable Graves' hyperthyroidism.

This clonotype has more than one count but fewer than ten. The chain has TRBV4-1 and TRBJ1-5, with unresolved D. The CDR3 consists of 13 residues. Germline-derived CDR1 and CDR2 are MGHRA and YSYEKL. V shed 8 bases and J shed 2 bases, with 10 bases lying between them. The DNA of the CDR3 is TGCGCCAGCGGAGGTAGCGGCAATCAGCCCCAGCATTTT. Translating it yields CASGGSGNQPQHF.

This clonotype was counted ten times or more. The V gene is TRBV14, the J gene TRBJ2-2, with TRBD2 matching over 10 bases. The CDR3 has 16 residues. Looked up from germline, CDR1 is SGHDN and CDR2 is FVKESK. Trimming at V came to 4 bases and at J to 4 bases, leaving 6 bases not matched to a gene. CDR3 nucleotides: TGTGCCAGCAGCCCGCCCTGGACTAGCGGCACCGGGGAGCTGTTTTTT. This sequence encodes CASSPPWTSGTGELFF. Complete variable domain (other parts from reference TRBV14 and TRBJ2-2): EAGVTQFPSHSVIEKGQTVTLRCDPISGHDNLYWYRRVMGKEIKFLLHFVKESKQDESGMPNNRFLAERTGGTYSTLKVQPAELEDSGVYFCASSPPWTSGTGELFFGEGSRLTVL.

The table lists this clonotype with many counts. The CDR3 is CACSGGDGNQPQHF. In DNA, the CDR3 is TGTGCCTGCTCGGGAGGGGATGGCAATCAGCCCCAGCATTTT. The gene calls are TRBV30 and TRBJ1-5, with D perhaps TRBD1 (5 bases). Germline-derived CDR1 and CDR2 are GTSNPN and SVGIG (reference sequence). CDR3 size: 14 residues. V lost 6 bases, J lost 2 bases, and 14 bases lay in between.

The rearrangement uses TRBV27 and TRBJ2-7; 11 bases map to TRBD2. The CDR3 length is 15 residues. The germline gives CDR1 MNHEY, CDR2 SMNVEV (reference sequence). Trimming took 3 bases from V and 7 from J; bases not matched to a gene: 8. CDR3 residues: CASSLTSGTSLEQYF. DNA for the CDR3: TGTGCCAGCAGTTTGACTAGCGGGACCTCTTTGGAGCAGTACTTC.

The CDR3 DNA follows: TGTGCCAGCCGGGAAGAACTAGCGGGAGGGGAGACCCAGTACTTC. It specifies CASREELAGGETQYF. The chain combines TRBV6-1 with TRBJ2-5; 13 bases fit TRBD2. This CDR3 contains 15 residues. J gave up 5 bases and V 8 bases, and 8 bases lay outside the gene matches. Germline CDR1 and CDR2: MNHNS and SASEGT.